This paragraph covers one TCR beta chain sequence. It lacks a known antigen. No much larger clonotype is one base removed from it; base qualities were not supplied. As encoded in the germline V gene, CDR1 is SQVTM while CDR2 is ANQGSEA. At the junction V is shortened by 6 bases and J by 1 base, with 9 bases in between. From the cysteine through the phenylalanine, the CDR3 covers 12 amino acids. The CDR3 DNA has 36 bases and is translated from base 1. The method was the immunoSEQ multiplex PCR assay. TCRdb retrieved this table from immuneACCESS and kept in-frame rearrangements only. Not all clones are present; in checked studies, unresolved V genes account for under half, and no reason is known for the remainder. Present in this sample are tens of thousands of clones, less than 95% of which were seen just once. Less than 2% of the sample goes to the ten largest clones. This record comes from a study of T cell repertoires and Cas9 in healthy adults (dated by TCRdb to 2017 to 2018). Turning to the overall study: Within the CD4 and CD8 compartments, SpCas9-reactive T cells were assessed for multi-effector potency, cytotoxicity and lineage determination. The study looked at preexisting T cell immunity to the Streptococcus pyogenes Cas9 nuclease (SpCas9), which is used in CRISPR gene editing. General findings and caveats noted by the study authors: In vitro, SpCas9-reactive regulatory T cells were reported to reduce the proliferation and function of SpCas9-reactive effector T cells.

Healthy humans served as the donors. Sequenced input: CD4+ effector T cells (CD127+, CD25-, CD137-, CD154-) from PBMCs; culture status not recorded. This TCR was recovered from a human donor in good health. This sequence uses TRBV29-1 and TRBJ1-1, with a tentative D gene TRBD1 over 6 matching bases. In nucleotide form, the sequence is TGCAGCGTCTGGGGGGCGAACACTGAAGCTTTCTTT. Translated, it gives CSVWGANTEAFF.